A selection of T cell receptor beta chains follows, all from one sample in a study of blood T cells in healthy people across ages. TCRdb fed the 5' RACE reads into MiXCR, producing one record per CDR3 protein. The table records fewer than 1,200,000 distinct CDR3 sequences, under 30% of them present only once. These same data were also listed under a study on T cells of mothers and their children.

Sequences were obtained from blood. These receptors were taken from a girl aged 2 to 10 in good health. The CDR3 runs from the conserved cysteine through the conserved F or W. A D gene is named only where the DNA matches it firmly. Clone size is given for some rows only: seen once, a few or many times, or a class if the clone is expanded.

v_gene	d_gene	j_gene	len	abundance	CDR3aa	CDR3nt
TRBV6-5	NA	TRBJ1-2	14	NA	CASNNYRTNYGYTF	TGTGCCAGCAATAACTACAGGACTAACTATGGCTACACCTTC
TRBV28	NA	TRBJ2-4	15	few	CASSFFTREGGIQYF	TGTGCCAGCAGTTTCTTTACGCGCGAAGGGGGCATTCAGTACTTC
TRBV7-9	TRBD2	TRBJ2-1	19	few	CAGSPPGLAGGLTYNEQFF	TGTGCCGGCAGCCCACCGGGACTAGCGGGAGGGCTTACCTACAATGAGCAGTTCTTC
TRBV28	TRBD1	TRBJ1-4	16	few	CASSLPHRGLHEKLFF	TGTGCCAGCAGTCTCCCTCACAGGGGGCTACATGAAAAACTGTTTTTT
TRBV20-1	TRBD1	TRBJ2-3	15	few	CSAIKDRELTDTQYF	TGCAGTGCGATAAAAGACAGGGAGCTCACAGATACGCAGTATTTT
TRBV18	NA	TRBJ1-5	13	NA	CASSPGTAEPQHF	TGTGCCAGCTCACCCGGGACGGCGGAGCCCCAGCATTTT
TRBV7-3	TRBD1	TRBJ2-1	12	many	CASSRTGTGKFF	TGTGCCAGCAGCCGTACCGGGACAGGAAAGTTCTTC
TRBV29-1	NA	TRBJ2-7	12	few	CSVEGPRNEQYF	TGCAGCGTTGAAGGGCCCCGCAACGAGCAGTACTTC
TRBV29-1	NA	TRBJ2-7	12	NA	CSVCNVSYEQYF	TGCAGCGTTTGTAATGTTTCCTACGAGCAGTACTTC
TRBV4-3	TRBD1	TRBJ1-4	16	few	CASSQGSNRGYEKLFF	TGCGCCAGCAGCCAAGGGAGTAACAGGGGTTACGAAAAACTGTTTTTT
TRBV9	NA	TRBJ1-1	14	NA	CASSPPPGNTEAFF	TGTGCCAGCAGCCCCCCCCCGGGAAACACTGAAGCTTTCTTT
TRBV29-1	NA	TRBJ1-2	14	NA	CSVEGALGFYGYTF	TGCAGTGTTGAAGGAGCCCTCGGATTCTATGGCTACACCTTC
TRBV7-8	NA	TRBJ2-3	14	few	CASSLGTRTDTQYF	TGTGCCAGCAGCTTAGGGACTCGTACAGATACGCAGTATTTT
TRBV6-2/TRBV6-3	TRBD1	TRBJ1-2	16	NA	CASILDRESMRKGYTF	TGTGCCAGCATCCTCGACAGGGAGAGCATGAGGAAAGGCTACACCTTC
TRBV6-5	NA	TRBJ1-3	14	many	CASSLGISGNTIYF	TGTGCCAGCAGTTTGGGTATCTCTGGAAACACCATATATTTT
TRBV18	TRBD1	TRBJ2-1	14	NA	CASSWGTGVNEQFF	TGTGCCAGCTCGTGGGGGACAGGGGTCAATGAGCAGTTCTTC
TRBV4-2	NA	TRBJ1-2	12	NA	CASSQAVEGYTF	TGTGCCAGCAGCCAAGCGGTGGAAGGCTACACCTTC
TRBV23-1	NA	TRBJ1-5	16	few	CASSQPGSTKGEPQHF	TGCGCCAGCAGTCAACCGGGGTCTACGAAAGGGGAGCCCCAGCATTTT
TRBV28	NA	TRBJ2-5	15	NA	CASSLPGTYRETQYF	TGTGCCAGCAGCCTACCGGGGACATATAGGGAGACCCAGTACTTC
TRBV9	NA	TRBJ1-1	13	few	CASSVTPNTEAFF	TGTGCCAGCAGCGTAACTCCGAACACTGAAGCTTTCTTT
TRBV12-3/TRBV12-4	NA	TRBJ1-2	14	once	CASSLAVGTAGYTF	TGTGCCAGCAGTTTAGCGGTGGGGACGGCTGGCTACACCTTC
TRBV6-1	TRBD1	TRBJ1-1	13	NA	CASRTGANTEAFF	TGTGCCAGCAGGACAGGGGCGAACACTGAAGCTTTCTTT
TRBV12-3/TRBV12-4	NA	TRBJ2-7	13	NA	CASSFLVSDEQYF	TGTGCCAGCAGTTTTCTGGTAAGCGACGAGCAGTACTTC
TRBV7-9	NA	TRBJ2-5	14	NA	CASSSRDTRETQYF	TGTGCCAGCAGCAGCCGGGACACACGGGAGACCCAGTACTTC
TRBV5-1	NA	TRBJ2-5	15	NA	CASSWQESGYGEQYF	TGCGCCAGCAGCTGGCAGGAATCAGGCTACGGAGAGCAGTACTTC
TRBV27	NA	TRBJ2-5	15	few	CASRLRTAVEETQYF	TGTGCCAGCAGACTCAGGACAGCTGTGGAAGAGACCCAGTACTTC
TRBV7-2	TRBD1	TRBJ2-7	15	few	CASATPKGALWEQYF	TGTGCCAGCGCCACCCCCAAGGGGGCTTTATGGGAGCAGTACTTC
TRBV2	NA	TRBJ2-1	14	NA	CASRGRASYNEQFF	TGTGCCAGTAGGGGGAGGGCATCCTACAATGAGCAGTTCTTC
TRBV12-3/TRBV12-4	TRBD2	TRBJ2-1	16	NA	CASSLKVLAGLNEQFF	TGTGCCAGCAGTTTAAAGGTACTAGCGGGACTGAATGAGCAGTTCTTC
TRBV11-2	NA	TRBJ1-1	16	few	CASSSASRGWNTEAFF	TGCGCCAGCAGCTCCGCGTCCCGGGGGTGGAACACTGAAGCTTTCTTT
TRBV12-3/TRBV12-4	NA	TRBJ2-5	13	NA	CASSFGQTETQYF	TGTGCCAGCAGTTTTGGACAGACGGAGACCCAGTACTTC
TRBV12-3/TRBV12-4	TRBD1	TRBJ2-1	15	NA	CASSFLGQGWNEQFF	TGTGCCAGCAGTTTTTTGGGACAGGGATGGAATGAGCAGTTCTTC
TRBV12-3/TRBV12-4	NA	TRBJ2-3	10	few	CAAQRGTQYF	TGTGCCGCCCAACGCGGTACGCAGTATTTT
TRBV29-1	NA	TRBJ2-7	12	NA	CSVGTLSWEQYF	TGCAGCGTTGGGACATTGAGCTGGGAGCAGTACTTC
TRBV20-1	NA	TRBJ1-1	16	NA	CSARGRTPTLNTEAFF	TGCAGTGCTAGGGGTAGGACACCGACTTTGAACACTGAAGCTTTCTTT
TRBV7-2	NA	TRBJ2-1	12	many	CASSTQGGEQFF	TGTGCCAGCAGCACCCAGGGGGGCGAGCAGTTCTTC
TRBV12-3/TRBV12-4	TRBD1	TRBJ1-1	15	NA	CASSFEGTANTEAFF	TGTGCCAGCAGTTTTGAGGGGACAGCAAACACTGAAGCTTTCTTT
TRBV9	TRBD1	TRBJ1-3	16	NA	CASSGGTGSSGNTIYF	TGTGCCAGCAGCGGAGGGACAGGGAGCTCTGGAAACACCATATATTTT
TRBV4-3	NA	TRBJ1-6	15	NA	CASSQEQGMGSPLHF	TGCGCCAGCAGCCAAGAGCAGGGCATGGGATCACCCCTCCACTTT
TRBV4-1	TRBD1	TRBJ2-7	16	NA	CASSQGPGQRSYEQYF	TGCGCCAGCAGCCAAGGGCCGGGACAGAGATCCTACGAGCAGTACTTC
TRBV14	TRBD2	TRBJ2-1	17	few	CASSQESVLAGYNEQFF	TGTGCCAGCAGCCAAGAATCGGTACTAGCGGGGTACAATGAGCAGTTCTTC
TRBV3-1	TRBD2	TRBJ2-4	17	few	CASSRRGTSLAKNIQYF	TGTGCCAGCAGCCGCCGCGGGACTAGCTTGGCCAAAAACATTCAGTACTTC
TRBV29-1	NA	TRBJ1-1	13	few	CSAESQGGTEAFF	TGCAGCGCCGAGAGCCAGGGAGGAACTGAAGCTTTCTTT
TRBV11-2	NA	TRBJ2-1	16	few	CASSLDLWGRGDEQFF	TGTGCCAGCAGCTTAGATCTGTGGGGGAGGGGGGATGAGCAGTTCTTC
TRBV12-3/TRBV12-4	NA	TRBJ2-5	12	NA	CASSLGAQTQYF	TGTGCCAGCAGTTTAGGTGCGCAGACCCAGTACTTC
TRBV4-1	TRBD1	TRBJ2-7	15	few	CASSRPGQGNYEQYF	TGCGCCAGCAGCCGCCCGGGACAGGGAAACTACGAGCAGTACTTC
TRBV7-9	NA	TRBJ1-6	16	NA	CASSLLQGGFNSPLHF	TGTGCCAGCAGCTTGCTGCAGGGAGGGTTTAATTCACCCCTCCACTTT
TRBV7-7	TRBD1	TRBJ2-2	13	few	CASSLGQDGELFF	TGTGCTAGCAGCTTAGGACAGGACGGGGAGCTGTTTTTT
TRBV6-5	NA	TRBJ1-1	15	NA	CASGPTSRANTEAFF	TGTGCCAGCGGCCCCACATCTAGGGCTAACACTGAAGCTTTCTTT
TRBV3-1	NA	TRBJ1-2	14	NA	CASSPLAGSDGYTF	TGTGCCAGCAGCCCATTAGCCGGGTCTGATGGCTACACCTTC
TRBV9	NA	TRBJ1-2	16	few	CASSPSFGQHALPYTF	TGTGCCAGCAGCCCATCATTCGGGCAGCATGCCCTACCCTACACCTTC
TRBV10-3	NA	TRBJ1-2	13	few	CAIRDSSSYGYTF	TGTGCCATCAGGGACAGTTCCTCCTATGGCTACACCTTC
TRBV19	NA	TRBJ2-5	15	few	CASSIAGPGQETQYF	TGTGCCAGTAGTATCGCGGGGCCCGGGCAAGAGACCCAGTACTTC
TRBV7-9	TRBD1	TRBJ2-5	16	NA	CASSARDRPKEETQYF	TGTGCCAGCAGCGCCCGGGACAGACCTAAAGAAGAGACCCAGTACTTC
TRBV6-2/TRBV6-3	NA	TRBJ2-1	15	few	CASCSLGASYNEQFF	TGTGCCAGCTGTAGCCTGGGGGCCTCCTACAATGAGCAGTTCTTC